This is a list of T cell receptor beta chains from one sample in a study of blood T cell repertoires in COVID-19. Profiling relied on immunoSEQ multiplex PCR, and the TCRdb table lists in-frame clones only, not all of them. The sample lists some 160,000 clones, roughly four fifths occurring once. The sequenced material came from peripheral blood. These receptors were collected from a human donor in a cohort sampled during active COVID-19. Both conserved end residues are trimmed from each CDR3. Each record gives: clone size, J gene, V gene, CDR3 protein. Clone size is given for some rows only: seen once, a few or many times, or a class if the clone is expanded.

>-|TRBJ2-1|TRBV19
ASSMSPSGRDEQF
>-|TRBJ1-2|TRBV18
ASSVGQDIGGGYT
>few|TRBJ1-5|TRBV6-5
ASSRQGAQPQH
>-|TRBJ2-7|TRBV15
ATSRGPLQGNEQY
>-|TRBJ2-5|TRBV7-9
ASSLTRGQETQY
>-|TRBJ1-2|TRBV7-9
ASSPDTKTGYT
>-|TRBJ2-3|TRBV21-1
ASSTNPGQGLSTDTQY
>-|TRBJ2-7|TRBV25-1
ASSEYSSGARYEQY
>-|TRBJ2-5|TRBV3-1/TRBV3-2
ASSREGGLETQY
>once|TRBJ2-7|TRBV4-1
ASSPRLAGDYEQY
>few|TRBJ1-6|TRBV29-1
SVADRGSPLH
>-|TRBJ2-7|TRBV19
ASSRGQGAQEQY
>-|TRBJ1-5|TRBV2
ASSADRATNQPQH
>few|TRBJ1-4|TRBV7-2
ASSTEANEKLF
>-|TRBJ2-1|TRBV6-4
ASSDRLAGGDEQF
>-|TRBJ1-2|TRBV6-2/TRBV6-3
ASNPWDRQYYGYT
>-|TRBJ1-5|TRBV3-1/TRBV3-2
ASRPSFGTGGDQPQH
>-|TRBJ1-1|TRBV6-6
ASSYLRPGTGSEAF
>-|TRBJ1-6|TRBV7-9
ASSLDTGDNSPLH
>-|TRBJ2-2|TRBV7-9
ASSAVAGRNGELF
>-|TRBJ1-1|TRBV10-2
ASSAGEGKKAF
>once|TRBJ1-4|TRBV15
ATSRPGERLF
>-|TRBJ1-6|TRBV7-9
ASSPGQGLTSSYNSPLH
>-|TRBJ2-7|TRBV12-3/TRBV12-4
ASSRQALYEQY
>-|TRBJ1-2|TRBV5-4
ASSPDRNYGYT
>-|TRBJ2-7|TRBV5-1
ASSPGLAAYEQY
>-|TRBJ2-4|TRBV3-1/TRBV3-2
ASSQEDREANIQY
>-|TRBJ2-7|TRBV28
ASSPERSLSYEQY
>-|TRBJ2-3|TRBV3-1/TRBV3-2
ASSQETGLAGGFDTQY
>-|TRBJ2-7|TRBV3-1/TRBV3-2
ASSQGPTSSYEQY
>-|TRBJ2-6|TRBV23-1
ASSQDRLSRPSGANVLT
>-|TRBJ1-6|TRBV7-2
ASSLATGANSPLH
>-|TRBJ1-6|TRBV7-9
ASSSQGALGNSPLH
>-|TRBJ1-4|TRBV7-2
ASSLRVTNEKLF
>-|TRBJ2-2|TRBV7-3
ASSAGQSYTGELF
>-|TRBJ2-2|TRBV11-2
ASSGLAGLTGELF
>-|TRBJ1-6|TRBV18
ASSPQGSENSPLH
>-|TRBJ2-3|TRBV3-1/TRBV3-2
ASSTTGGKTDTQY
>-|TRBJ1-1|TRBV7-9
ASSFMNTEAF
>few|TRBJ1-2|TRBV28
ASSPPFGPVLHYGYT
>-|TRBJ2-7|TRBV19
ASSIGVTEQY
>-|TRBJ1-2|TRBV20-1
SASTQGEGGYT
>few|TRBJ2-7|TRBV6-5
ASRVSVAYEQY
>-|TRBJ2-7|TRBV6-2/TRBV6-3
ASSSTYRGPYEQY
>-|TRBJ1-4|TRBV2
ASTPGTGTNEKLF
>once|TRBJ1-1|TRBV12-3/TRBV12-4
ASSPPTEAF
>few|TRBJ1-1|TRBV10-1
ASRSLNTEAF
>-|TRBJ1-4|TRBV12-5
ASGLNKQVENEKLF
>-|TRBJ1-4|TRBV7-9
ASSQETGVF
>-|TRBJ1-1|TRBV5-6
ASSLGTGDEAF
>-|TRBJ1-2|TRBV5-4
ASSSPGDRASYGYT